Each of the 22 T cell receptor beta chains below was sequenced from the same sample in a study of cytomegalovirus exposure and HLA in healthy donors. Primers: 60 Vbeta forward and 13 Jbeta reverse. Sequencing used immunoSEQ multiplex PCR; TCRdb keeps in-frame clones, though not all of them. The sample shows about 160,000 clones, about 78% of them seen only once. Sequencing was done on a sample of PBMCs. These receptors all stem from a male donor in good health and CMV-seronegative.

This chain joins TRBV19 and TRBJ2-3; tentatively, D is TRBD1 (7 bases). Between the trimmed V and J ends, which lost 3 bases and 4 bases, there was a span of 17 bases. This CDR3 has 16 amino acids. Per the germline V gene, CDR1 is LNHDA and CDR2 is SQIVND (reference sequence). The CDR3 sequence: CASSIGGGGYADTQYF. CDR3 in DNA: TGTGCCAGTAGTATTGGAGGGGGCGGATACGCAGATACGCAGTATTTT.

This CDR3 reads CASSQDSYEETQYF. CDR3 DNA: TGCGCCAGCAGCCAAGATTCCTATGAAGAGACCCAGTACTTC. The rearrangement links TRBV4-3 to TRBJ2-5; D is unclear. The V gene's germline CDR1 is LGHNA and CDR2 YSLEER. V gave up 0 bases and J gave up 3 bases, with 8 bases separating them. This CDR3 region has 14 residues.

The chain joins TRBV5-4 to TRBJ2-1; possibly TRBD2 for D (7 bases). The CDR3 spans 15 residues. Germline V gene lookup returns CDR1 SGHNT and CDR2 YYREEE (reference sequence). V lost 3 bases to trimming and J lost 5 bases, with 15 bases between them. DNA for the CDR3: TGTGCCAGCAGCTCGTGGGGGGGCAGCAACAATGAGCAGTTCTTC. Encoded protein: CASSSWGGSNNEQFF.

With respect to this clone: One end of the junction varies from germline; a read error may be responsible. This same CDR3 is encoded by further DNA sequences in the sample. The genes are TRBV4-2 and TRBJ2-6, with D maybe TRBD2 (6 bases). The germline V gene has CDR1 LGHNA and CDR2 YNFKEQ. The CDR3 length is 16 residues. The CDR3 is CASSPSGDAGANVLTF. The CDR3 region has the DNA TGTGCCAGCAGCCCTTCGGGAGATGCTGGGGCCAATGTCCTGACTTTC.

The chain has TRBV19 and TRBJ2-1, with TRBD1 identical over 10 bases. This CDR3 is 15 amino acids long. CDR1 is LNHDA and CDR2 is SQIVND in the germline V gene (reference sequence). Unmatched junction bases numbered 2, after V lost 1 base and J lost 5 bases. In DNA form, the CDR3 reads TGTGCCAGTAGTATAGTGGACAGGGGGGACAATGAGCAGTTCTTC. Translating it yields CASSIVDRGDNEQFF.

This clone was picked up a small number of times. V and J are TRBV6-6 and TRBJ1-6, with a weak D call TRBD1 (5 bases). This CDR3 comprises 14 residues. From germline, CDR1 is MNHNY and CDR2 SVGAGI (reference sequence). V lost 6 bases and J lost 4, with 10 bases in between. The CDR3 DNA sequence: TGTGCCAGCAGCCCCGACAGTTATAATTCACCCCTCCACTTT. Translating gives CASSPDSYNSPLHF.

This clone was picked up a small number of times. For the CDR3, the DNA is TGTGCCAGCAGAGAACAAAACAGGGGCACCGGGGAGCTGTTTTTT. Amino acid sequence: CASREQNRGTGELFF. V gene TRBV6-6 combines with J gene TRBJ2-2; 7 nucleotides agree with TRBD1. In germline, CDR1 is MNHNY, CDR2 SVGAGI (reference sequence). This CDR3 has 15 amino acids. V lost 6 bases, J lost 4 bases, and 8 bases stayed unmatched.

This clone was seen once. The chain uses TRBV11-2 and TRBJ1-2; the match to TRBD1 covers 7 bases. The V gene end was trimmed by 0 bases and the J gene end by 5 bases; junction bases not matched to a gene: 6. Germline V gene data show CDR1 as SGHAT and CDR2 as FQNNGV. This CDR3 has 15 amino acids. The CDR3 is CASSLDPGQRYGYTF. DNA of the CDR3: TGTGCCAGCAGCTTAGACCCGGGACAGAGATATGGCTACACCTTC. Using reference TRBV11-2 and TRBJ1-2 for the parts outside the CDR3, the full variable domain is EAGVAQSPRYKIIEKRQSVAFWCNPISGHATLYWYQQILGQGPKLLIQFQNNGVVDDSQLPKDRFSAERLKGVDSTLKIQPAKLEDSAVYLCASSLDPGQRYGYTFGSGTRLTVV.

This clone has more than one count but fewer than ten. The chain uses TRBV7-8 and TRBJ1-5, with D tentatively TRBD1 (5 bases). Deletions cut 4 bases from V and 6 bases from J, with 10 bases between. Germline CDR1 reads SGHVS; CDR2 reads FQNEAQ. The CDR3 length is 13 residues. The CDR3 DNA sequence: TGTGCCAGCAGCTCGCAGGGAACTCAGCCCCAGCATTTT. Translation gives CASSSQGTQPQHF. Looking up the rest from reference TRBV7-8 and TRBJ1-5 gives the full variable domain: GAGVSQSPRYKVAKRGQDVALRCDPISGHVSLFWYQQALGQGPEFLTYFQNEAQLDKSGLPSDRFFAERPEGSVSTLKIQRTQQEDSAVYLCASSSQGTQPQHFGDGTRLSIL.

The chain recombines TRBV13 with TRBJ2-1, with 7 bases fitting TRBD2. The CDR3 sequence is 16 residues long. Germline V gene lookup returns CDR1 PRHDT and CDR2 FYEKMQ (reference sequence). Trimming removed 2 bases from V and 0 bases from J; junction bases left unmatched: 4. The CDR3 DNA follows: TGTGCCAGCAGCTTATCGGGGGGTAGCTCCTACAATGAGCAGTTCTTC. It is translated as CASSLSGGSSYNEQFF.

The chain combines TRBV6-1 with TRBJ2-7; D might be TRBD1 (6 bases). The CDR3 contains 13 residues. V lost 4 bases and J lost 2, with 9 bases in between. CDR1 and CDR2 from the germline V gene are MNHNS and SASEGT. Written as DNA, the CDR3 is TGTGCCAGCAGTGGACAGGACCCCTACGAGCAGTACTTC. Residues: CASSGQDPYEQYF.

The CDR3 is CASSIARDRSEQFF. CDR3 coding DNA: TGTGCCAGTAGTATAGCCCGGGACAGGTCTGAGCAGTTCTTC. This chain links TRBV19 with TRBJ2-1, with 8 bases that match TRBD1. Germline trimming cut 1 base from V and 9 bases from J; bases unmatched to any gene: 5. Germline assignment: CDR1 LNHDA and CDR2 SQIVND (reference sequence). This CDR3 spans 14 amino acids.

This rearrangement joins TRBV19 to TRBJ2-2; D is uncertain. Trimming removed 2 bases at V and 3 bases at J, with 16 bases between. The germline CDR1 and CDR2 sequences are LNHDA and SQIVND (reference sequence). The CDR3 is made up of 17 amino acids. This CDR3 is CASSIRNTDLHTGELFF. CDR3 sequence (DNA): TGTGCCAGTAGTATAAGAAATACAGACCTTCACACCGGGGAGCTGTTTTTT.

The chain has TRBV4-3 and TRBJ2-2; a weak D match, TRBD2 (6 bases). The germline V and J ends were trimmed by 0 bases and 4 bases, with 12 bases remaining between them. Germline lookup yields CDR1 LGHNA and CDR2 YSLEER. The CDR3 is made up of 16 amino acids. In DNA, the CDR3 is TGCGCCAGCAGCCAAGATGCGGGGCGTAGCACCGGGGAGCTGTTTTTT. This encodes CASSQDAGRSTGELFF.

V and J are TRBV5-4 and TRBJ2-1; 11 nucleotides line up with TRBD2. Losses at the gene ends were 4 bases for V and 4 bases for J; bases not matched to a gene: 10. From germline, CDR1 is SGHNT and CDR2 YYREEE (reference sequence). The CDR3 consists of 17 residues. CDR3 sequence reads: CASSLEIAGGLYNEQFF. CDR3 bases: TGTGCCAGCAGCCTAGAGATAGCGGGAGGGCTATACAATGAGCAGTTCTTC.

This chain links TRBV6-6 with TRBJ1-5, with 7 bases that match TRBD1. This CDR3 has 13 residues. The germline gives CDR1 MNHNY, CDR2 SVGAGI (reference sequence). V shed 8 bases, J shed 3 bases, and the junction held 4 bases outside the gene matches. CDR3 nucleotides: TGTGCCAGCGGGACAGTCTACAATCAGCCCCAGCATTTT. As protein: CASGTVYNQPQHF.

The chain joins TRBV5-1 to TRBJ2-1; TRBD1 matches at 10 bases. V lost 1 base and J lost 9; bases outside the gene matches: 7. CDR1 is SGHRS and CDR2 is YFSETQ in the germline V gene. The CDR3 is made up of 15 amino acids. The chain's CDR3 is CASSLTGTGEFEQFF. Written as DNA, the CDR3 is TGCGCCAGCAGCTTGACCGGGACAGGGGAGTTTGAGCAGTTCTTC.

The chain couples TRBV14 to TRBJ1-3; 7 bases map to TRBD1. Trimming took 4 bases from V and 4 from J; bases not matched to a gene: 4. Germline V gene lookup returns CDR1 SGHDN and CDR2 FVKESK. This CDR3 has 14 residues. The CDR3 loop reads CASSPRTGGNTIYF. The DNA of the CDR3 is TGTGCCAGCAGCCCCCGGACAGGAGGAAACACCATATATTTT.

The chain uses TRBV5-4 and TRBJ2-1; 10 positions match TRBD2. The CDR3 totals 14 residues. Germline CDR1 SGHNT, CDR2 YYREEE (reference sequence). V dropped 2 bases and J dropped 9; count of bases not matched to a gene: 5. CDR3 region: CASSLTSGDGEQFF. In DNA, the CDR3 is TGTGCCAGCAGCTTAACTAGCGGGGATGGTGAGCAGTTCTTC.

In DNA, the CDR3 is TGCGCCAGCAGCTTGGAAACAGGGAAAGTGAACACTGAAGCTTTCTTT. As protein: CASSLETGKVNTEAFF. The J gene is TRBJ1-1, the V gene TRBV5-1; the D gene is possibly TRBD1 (6 bases). Trimming left V 0 bases short and J 0 bases short, with 12 bases between. This CDR3 region has 16 residues. Germline V CDR1 and CDR2: SGHRS, YFSETQ.

The V and J genes are TRBV21-1 and TRBJ2-7; the table's D call TRBD1 went unverified against the DNA. TRBV21-1 is a listed pseudogene. CDR3 length equals 13 residues. The CDR3 DNA is TGTGCCAAAGGACAGGATGCCTCCTACGAGCAGTACTTC. It yields the protein CAKGQDASYEQYF.

This sequence joins TRBV19 and TRBJ1-1; weak D call: TRBD1 (6 bases). Germline V gene data show CDR1 as LNHDA and CDR2 as SQIVND (reference sequence). The CDR3 runs 15 residues. V lost 4 bases to trimming and J lost 4 bases, with 16 bases between them. The DNA for the CDR3 is TGTGCCAGTAGTAAGACTCCCGGGGGGCCCACTGAAGCTTTCTTT. It translates to CASSKTPGGPTEAFF. Full variable domain (outside the CDR3, taken from reference TRBV19 and TRBJ1-1): DGGITQSPKYLFRKEGQNVTLSCEQNLNHDAMYWYRQDPGQGLRLIYYSQIVNDFQKGDIAEGYSVSREKKESFPLTVTSAQKNPTAFYLCASSKTPGGPTEAFFGQGTRLTVV.